What follows are 4 T cell receptor beta chains derived from one specimen sequenced in a study of a mutant IDH1 vaccine in newly diagnosed glioma. The protocol was immunoSEQ multiplex PCR, while the TCRdb copy is restricted to in-frame clones and leaves out a portion. This table holds some 64,000 clones, approximately 88% found once. Documented time point: week 11, during vaccination. Mutant IDH1 20-mer peptide, at 300 ug, made up each vaccine dose, with topical imiquimod. No antigen has been identified for these receptors. The input for sequencing was PBMCs, taken from a glioma patient whose treatment included an IDH1 peptide vaccine. Receptor source: a woman between 45 and 60 years old with glioma.

J is TRBJ2-7 and V is TRBV15, with 8 bases fitting TRBD1. The germline V gene encodes CDR1 LNHNV and CDR2 YYDKDF (reference sequence). Losses at the gene ends were 3 bases for V and 5 bases for J; bases not matched to a gene: 9. This CDR3 has 15 amino acids. The chain's CDR3 is CATSSPDRGINEQYF. In DNA form, the CDR3 reads TGTGCCACCAGCAGCCCTGACAGGGGTATCAACGAGCAGTACTTC.

The genes are TRBV27 and TRBJ1-4; no firm D call. The CDR3 consists of 13 residues. Trimming cost V 2 bases and J 12 bases, with 13 bases left between them. Germline CDR1 is MNHEY and CDR2 is SMNVEV (reference sequence). DNA for the CDR3: TGTGCCAGCAGTTTAGGAGTTTCTGGAGAACTGTTTTTT. Translation gives CASSLGVSGELFF.

The rearrangement uses TRBV7-9 and TRBJ1-1; TRBD1 matches at 7 bases. V was clipped by 7 bases and J by 7 bases; unmatched bases: 12. The CDR3 is 14 amino acids. Per germline, CDR1 SEHNR and CDR2 FQNEAQ (reference sequence). The CDR3 nucleotides are TGTGCCAGCAAGGGGGGACAGACAACAGATGAAGCTTTCTTT. Translation: CASKGGQTTDEAFF.

The chain couples TRBV6-1 to TRBJ2-5, with 7 bases matching TRBD2. Gene TRBJ2-7 matches the end of the DNA better, so the J call may be wrong. Per germline, CDR1 MNHNS and CDR2 SASEGT. The CDR3 contains 17 residues. Written as DNA, the CDR3 is TGTGCCAGCAGTGAAGCCGTCGGTGGCGGGGGAGCCTACGAGCAGTACTTC. Translating it yields CASSEAVGGGGAYEQYF.